This record concerns one T cell receptor (beta chain) sequence. The assay was immunoSEQ multiplex PCR, and TCRdb's table has in-frame clones only and misses some. The table lists tens of thousands of clones, around 94% of them singletons, with more than 0.2% in the top ten. V dropped 1 base and J dropped 5 bases, with 18 bases sitting between them. Germline assignment: CDR1 MGHRA and CDR2 YSYEKL. The CDR3 totals 17 residues. This specimen comes from a study of technical replicates of blood from several donors. Material for sequencing was T cells isolated from PBMCs. This TCR was sampled from a human donor in good health. This chain connects TRBV4-1 to TRBJ1-5; no firm D call. The CDR3 loop is CASSQGGYWTGYQPQHF. The CDR3, as DNA: TGCGCCAGCAGCCAAGGGGGTTACTGGACGGGATATCAGCCCCAGCATTTT.